The clone carrying this TCR beta chain was observed once. As yet, its antigen is unknown. The table came from immunoSEQ multiplex PCR; TCRdb's copy has only in-frame clones and leaves some out. This table holds some 290,000 clones, around 90% found once. These data originate in a study of cytomegalovirus exposure and HLA in healthy donors. On the study more broadly: The same platform was used for the 120 validation repertoires and the roughly 680 first-cohort repertoires, a later analysis reported.

V was cut by 0 bases and J by 5 bases, with 8 bases left in between. Germline lookup yields CDR1 LGHNA and CDR2 YSLEER. The CDR3 contains 14 residues. The study, taken as a whole, reports: The study flagged some 170 TCR beta chains as cytomegalovirus-associated.

V gene TRBV4-3 combines with J gene TRBJ1-5, with D possibly matching TRBD1 (5 bases). The sequence was collected from a man aged 25 to 40 in good health and CMV-seronegative. The sequenced sample was PBMCs. This CDR3 reads CASSQEQQDQPQHF. In DNA, the CDR3 is TGCGCCAGCAGCCAAGAACAACAGGATCAGCCCCAGCATTTT.